Listed below are T cell receptor beta chains from one sample, sequenced in a study of T cells after yellow fever vaccination. TCRdb fed the 5' RACE reads into MiXCR, producing one record per CDR3 protein. The sample has roughly 160,000 distinct CDR3 sequences, about a tenth seen once; the top ten hold around 40%. The sequenced sample was CD8+ T cells sorted from PBMCs, obtained 45 days after the yellow fever booster vaccination. These receptors all stem from a man between 18 and 29 years old who received the YFV17D yellow fever vaccine. Each CDR3 is given without its conserved first and last residue. A D gene is named only where the DNA matches it firmly.

d_call	v_call	j_call	cdr3_aa
NA	TRBV27	TRBJ2-3	ASSSRTVDFTDTQY
NA	TRBV4-2	TRBJ2-4	ASSQEHLRQIKNIQY
NA	TRBV29-1	TRBJ1-1	SGAVMNTEAF
NA	TRBV12-3/TRBV12-4	TRBJ1-3	ASTPTQAGNTIY
TRBD2	TRBV24-1	TRBJ2-1	ATKPSGYNEQF
NA	TRBV7-6	TRBJ2-5	ASSLHGQETQY
NA	TRBV27	TRBJ2-2	ASSFYVRQANTGELF
NA	TRBV29-1	TRBJ2-3	SVEGEWATDTQY
NA	TRBV7-8	TRBJ1-5	ASSYSPGASEPQH
NA	TRBV6-2/TRBV6-3	TRBJ1-2	ASSTTQRGAYGYT
TRBD1	TRBV5-1	TRBJ1-2	ASSFGQDYGYT
NA	TRBV7-9	TRBJ2-5	ASSHPEEETQY
NA	TRBV4-2	TRBJ1-2	ASSPNTDLLGYT
TRBD2	TRBV6-5	TRBJ2-2	ASSYSSGNTGVLF
TRBD2	TRBV11-2	TRBJ2-3	ASSLASGGYEDTQY
NA	TRBV4-1	TRBJ2-7	ASSQDFGVGYEQY